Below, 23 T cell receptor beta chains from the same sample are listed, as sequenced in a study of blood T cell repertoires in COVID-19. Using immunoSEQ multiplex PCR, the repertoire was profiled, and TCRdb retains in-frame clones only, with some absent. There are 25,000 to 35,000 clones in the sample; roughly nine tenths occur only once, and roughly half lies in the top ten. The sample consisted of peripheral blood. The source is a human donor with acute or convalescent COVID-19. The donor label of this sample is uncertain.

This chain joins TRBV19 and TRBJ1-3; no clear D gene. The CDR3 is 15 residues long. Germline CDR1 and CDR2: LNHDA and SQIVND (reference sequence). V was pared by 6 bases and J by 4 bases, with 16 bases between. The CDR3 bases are TGTGCCAGTAGCCCCTCTCCGTCCTCCGGAAACACCATATATTTT. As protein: CASSPSPSSGNTIYF.

The CDR3 spells CASGRDSPYEQYF. Written as DNA, the CDR3 is TGTGCCAGCGGCCGGGACAGCCCCTACGAGCAGTACTTC. This rearrangement joins TRBV3-1 (or the pseudogene TRBV3-2) to TRBJ2-7, with 7 bases matching TRBD1. This CDR3 has 13 residues. The germline gives CDR1 LGHDT, CDR2 YNNKEL (reference sequence). The V gene end was trimmed by 8 bases and the J gene end by 2 bases; junction bases not matched to a gene: 6.

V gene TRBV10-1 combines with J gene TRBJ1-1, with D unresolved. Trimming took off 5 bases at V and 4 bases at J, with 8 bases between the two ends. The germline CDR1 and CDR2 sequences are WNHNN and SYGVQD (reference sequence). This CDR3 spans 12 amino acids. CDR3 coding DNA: TGCGCCAGCAGTACGGGAGGCACTGAAGCTTTCTTT. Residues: CASSTGGTEAFF.

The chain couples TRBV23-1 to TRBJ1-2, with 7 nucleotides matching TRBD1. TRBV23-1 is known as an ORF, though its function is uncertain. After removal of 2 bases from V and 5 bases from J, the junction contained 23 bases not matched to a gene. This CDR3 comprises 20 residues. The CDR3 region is CASSQRDRDSIPLRLYGYTF. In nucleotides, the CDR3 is TGCGCCAGCAGTCAACGAGACCGGGACAGCATCCCCCTACGGTTGTATGGCTACACCTTC.

The CDR3 is CASSPGITAGNQPQHF. CDR3 nucleotides: TGTGCCAGCAGCCCGGGGATTACAGCAGGCAATCAGCCCCAGCATTTT. V is TRBV25-1 and J is TRBJ1-5; D not resolved. Per the germline V gene, CDR1 is MGHDK and CDR2 is SYGVNS. This CDR3 spans 16 amino acids. V lost 6 bases and J 2 bases, leaving 17 bases between the germline ends.

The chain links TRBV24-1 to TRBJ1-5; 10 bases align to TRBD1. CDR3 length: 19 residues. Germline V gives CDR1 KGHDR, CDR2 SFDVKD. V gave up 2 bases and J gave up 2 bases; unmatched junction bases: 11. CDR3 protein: CATSDSGQGGPTGNQPQHF. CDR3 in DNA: TGTGCCACCAGTGATTCCGGACAGGGGGGTCCTACCGGCAATCAGCCCCAGCATTTT.

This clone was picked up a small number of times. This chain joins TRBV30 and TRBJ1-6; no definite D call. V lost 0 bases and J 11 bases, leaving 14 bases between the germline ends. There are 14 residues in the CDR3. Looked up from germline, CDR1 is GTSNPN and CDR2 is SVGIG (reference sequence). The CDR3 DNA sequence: TGTGCCTGGAGTGTACTGGGCATTGCGCCACCCCTCCACTTT. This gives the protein CAWSVLGIAPPLHF. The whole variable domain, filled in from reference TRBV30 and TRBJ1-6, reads SQTIHQWPATLVQPVGSPLSLECTVEGTSNPNLYWYRQAAGRGLQLLFYSVGIGQISSEVPQNLSASRPQDRQFILSSKKLLLSDSGFYLCAWSVLGIAPPLHFGNGTRLTVT.

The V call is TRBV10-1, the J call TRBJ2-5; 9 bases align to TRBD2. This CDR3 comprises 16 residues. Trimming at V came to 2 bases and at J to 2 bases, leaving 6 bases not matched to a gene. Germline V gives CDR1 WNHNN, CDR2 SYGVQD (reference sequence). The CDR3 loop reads CASSESGGFVQETQYF. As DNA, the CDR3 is TGCGCCAGCAGTGAGAGCGGGGGGTTTGTGCAAGAGACCCAGTACTTC.

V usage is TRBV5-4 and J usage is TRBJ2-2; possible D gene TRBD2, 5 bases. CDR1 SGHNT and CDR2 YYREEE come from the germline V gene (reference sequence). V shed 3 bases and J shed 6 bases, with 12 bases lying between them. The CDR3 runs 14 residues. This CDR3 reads CASSSGLTPGELFF. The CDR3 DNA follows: TGTGCCAGCAGCTCCGGACTTACTCCCGGGGAGCTGTTTTTT.

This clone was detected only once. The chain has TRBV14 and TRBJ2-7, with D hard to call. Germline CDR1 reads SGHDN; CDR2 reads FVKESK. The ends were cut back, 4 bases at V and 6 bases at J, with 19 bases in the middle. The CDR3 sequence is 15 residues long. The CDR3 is CASSRLIGGESEQYF. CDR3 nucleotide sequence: TGTGCCAGCAGCCGGCTTATAGGTGGAGAAAGCGAGCAGTACTTC.

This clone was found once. CDR3 sequence reads: CASRSGLGYPQHF. CDR3 nucleotides: TGTGCCAGCAGATCGGGGTTGGGGTACCCCCAGCATTTT. This chain uses TRBV28 with TRBJ1-5; D ambiguous. The V and J ends lost 6 bases and 10 bases respectively, with 16 bases between them. The CDR3 consists of 13 residues. Germline CDR1 MDHEN, CDR2 SYDVKM.

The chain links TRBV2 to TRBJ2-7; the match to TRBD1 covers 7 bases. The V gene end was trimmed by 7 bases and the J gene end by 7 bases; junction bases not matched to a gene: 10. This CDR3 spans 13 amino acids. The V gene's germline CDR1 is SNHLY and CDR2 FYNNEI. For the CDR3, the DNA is TGTGCCAGCAAGTCGACAGGGTCGGGGGAGCAGTACTTC. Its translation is CASKSTGSGEQYF.

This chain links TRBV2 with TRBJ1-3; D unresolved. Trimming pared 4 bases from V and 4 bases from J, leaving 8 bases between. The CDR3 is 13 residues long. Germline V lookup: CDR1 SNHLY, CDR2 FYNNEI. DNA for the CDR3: TGTGCCAGCAGTGCAAACAGCGGAAACACCATATATTTT. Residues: CASSANSGNTIYF. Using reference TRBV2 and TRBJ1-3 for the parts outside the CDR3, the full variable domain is EPEVTQTPSHQVTQMGQEVILRCVPISNHLYFYWYRQILGQKVEFLVSFYNNEISEKSEIFDDQFSVERPDGSNFTLKIRSTKLEDSAMYFCASSANSGNTIYFGEGSWLTVV.

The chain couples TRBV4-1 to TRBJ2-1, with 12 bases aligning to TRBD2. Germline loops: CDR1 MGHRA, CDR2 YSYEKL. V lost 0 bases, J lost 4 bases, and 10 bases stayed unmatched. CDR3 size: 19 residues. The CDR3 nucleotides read TGCGCCAGCAGCCAAGATCTATTCGGACTAGCGGGGCGGTACAATGAGCAGTTCTTC. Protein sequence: CASSQDLFGLAGRYNEQFF.

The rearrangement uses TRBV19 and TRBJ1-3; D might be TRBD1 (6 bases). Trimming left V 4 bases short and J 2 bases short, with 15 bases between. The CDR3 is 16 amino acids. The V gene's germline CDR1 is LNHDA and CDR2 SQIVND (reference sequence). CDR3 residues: CASSTWDIRTGNTIYF. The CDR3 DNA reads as TGTGCCAGTAGTACTTGGGACATTAGGACTGGAAACACCATATATTTT.

The CDR3 sequence: CASNPQAGVDEQYF. For the CDR3, the DNA is TGTGCCAGCAACCCCCAGGCGGGAGTCGACGAGCAGTACTTC. The rearrangement uses TRBV11-3 and TRBJ2-7, with 7 bases fitting TRBD2. The germline CDR1 and CDR2 sequences are SGHNT and YENEEA. The V segment lost 7 bases and the J segment 5 bases; nucleotides outside the gene matches: 11. This CDR3 contains 14 residues.

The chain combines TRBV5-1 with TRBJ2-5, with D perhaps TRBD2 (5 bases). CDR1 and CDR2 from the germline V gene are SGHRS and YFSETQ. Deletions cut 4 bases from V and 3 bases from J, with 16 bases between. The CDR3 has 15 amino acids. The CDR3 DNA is TGCGCCAGCAGCCCGGTCGGGAACTGGGAAGAGACCCAGTACTTC. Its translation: CASSPVGNWEETQYF.

CDR3: CSGRQGATGELFF. CDR3 bases: TGCAGCGGAAGACAGGGGGCGACCGGGGAGCTGTTTTTT. V usage is TRBV29-1 and J usage is TRBJ2-2, with TRBD1 matching over 10 bases. This CDR3 spans 13 amino acids. Germline assignment: CDR1 SQVTM and CDR2 ANQGSEA. V lost 7 bases and J lost 5; bases outside the gene matches: 4.

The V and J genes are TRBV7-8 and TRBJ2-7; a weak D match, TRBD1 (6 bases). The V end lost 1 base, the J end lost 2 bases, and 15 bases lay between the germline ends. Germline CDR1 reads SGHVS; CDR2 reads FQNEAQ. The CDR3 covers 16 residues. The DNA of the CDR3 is TGTGCCAGCAGCTTAGAACTGACAGGTCTAGCCTACGAGCAGTACTTC. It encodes CASSLELTGLAYEQYF.

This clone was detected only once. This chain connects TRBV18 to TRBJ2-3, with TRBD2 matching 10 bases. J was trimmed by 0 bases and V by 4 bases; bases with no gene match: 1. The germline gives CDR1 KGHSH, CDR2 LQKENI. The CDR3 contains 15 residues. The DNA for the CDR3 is TGTGCCAGCTCACAGACTAGCGGGAGCACAGATACGCAGTATTTT. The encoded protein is CASSQTSGSTDTQYF.

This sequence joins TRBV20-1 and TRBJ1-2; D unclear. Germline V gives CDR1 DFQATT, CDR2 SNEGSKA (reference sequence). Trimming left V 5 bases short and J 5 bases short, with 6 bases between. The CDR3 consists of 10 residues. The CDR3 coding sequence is TGCAGTGCTGGGCCGTATGGCTACACCTTC. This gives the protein CSAGPYGYTF.

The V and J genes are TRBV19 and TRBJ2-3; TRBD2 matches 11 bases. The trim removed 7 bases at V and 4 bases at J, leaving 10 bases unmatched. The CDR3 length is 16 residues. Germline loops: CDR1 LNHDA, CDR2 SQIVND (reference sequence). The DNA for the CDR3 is TGTGCCAGTATGCCAGGGGTAGCGGGGGGGTCAGATACGCAGTATTTT. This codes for CASMPGVAGGSDTQYF.

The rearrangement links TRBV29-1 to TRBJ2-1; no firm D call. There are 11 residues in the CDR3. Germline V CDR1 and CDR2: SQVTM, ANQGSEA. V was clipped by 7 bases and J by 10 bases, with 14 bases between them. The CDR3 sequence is CSAERVYEQFF. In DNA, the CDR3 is TGCAGCGCCGAACGGGTATACGAGCAGTTCTTC.